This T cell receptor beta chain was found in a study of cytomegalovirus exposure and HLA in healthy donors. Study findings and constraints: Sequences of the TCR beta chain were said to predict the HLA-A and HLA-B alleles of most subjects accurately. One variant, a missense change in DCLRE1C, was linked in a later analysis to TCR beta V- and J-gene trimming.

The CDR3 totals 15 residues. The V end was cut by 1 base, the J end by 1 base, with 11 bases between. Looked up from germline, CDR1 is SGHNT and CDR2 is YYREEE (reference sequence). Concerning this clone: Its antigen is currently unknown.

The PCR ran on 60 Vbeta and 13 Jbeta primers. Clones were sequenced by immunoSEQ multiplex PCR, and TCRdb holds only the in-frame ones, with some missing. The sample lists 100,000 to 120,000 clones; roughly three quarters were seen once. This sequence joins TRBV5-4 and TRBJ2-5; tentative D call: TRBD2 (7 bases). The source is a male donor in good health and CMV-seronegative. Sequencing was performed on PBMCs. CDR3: CASSLTGTTQETQYF. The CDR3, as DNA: TGTGCCAGCAGCTTGACAGGGACTACCCAAGAGACCCAGTACTTC.